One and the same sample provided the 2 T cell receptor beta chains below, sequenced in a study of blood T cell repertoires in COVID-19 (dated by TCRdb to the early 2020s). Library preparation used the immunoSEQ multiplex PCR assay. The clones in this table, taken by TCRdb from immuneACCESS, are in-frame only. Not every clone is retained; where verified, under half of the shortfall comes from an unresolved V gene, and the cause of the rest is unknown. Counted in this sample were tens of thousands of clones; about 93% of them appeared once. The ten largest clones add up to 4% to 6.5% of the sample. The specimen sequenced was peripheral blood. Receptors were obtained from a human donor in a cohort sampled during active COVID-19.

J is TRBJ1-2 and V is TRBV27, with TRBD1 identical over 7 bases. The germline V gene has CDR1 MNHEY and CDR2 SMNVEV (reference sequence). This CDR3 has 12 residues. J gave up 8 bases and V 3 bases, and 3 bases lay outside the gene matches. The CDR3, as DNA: TGTGCCAGCAGTTTGCCAGGGGGAGGCTACACCTTC. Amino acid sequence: CASSLPGGGYTF.

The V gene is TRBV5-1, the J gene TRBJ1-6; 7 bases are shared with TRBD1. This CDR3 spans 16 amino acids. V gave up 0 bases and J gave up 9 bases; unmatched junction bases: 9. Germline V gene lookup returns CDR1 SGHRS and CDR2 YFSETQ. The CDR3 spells CASSLAHGTESSPLHF. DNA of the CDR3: TGCGCCAGCAGCTTGGCCCACGGGACAGAGAGTTCACCCCTCCACTTT.